Each of the 5 T cell receptor beta chains below was sequenced from the same sample in a study of blood T cell repertoires in COVID-19. Profiled with immunoSEQ multiplex PCR; TCRdb holds only in-frame clones, not every one. Here the sample spans some 70,000 clones, around 87% being singletons. The sample comprised peripheral blood. The source of these receptors is a man aged 50-60 years with active COVID-19.

The chain couples TRBV5-1 to TRBJ1-2, with 9 bases identical to TRBD1. CDR3 length equals 16 residues. Germline V gene lookup returns CDR1 SGHRS and CDR2 YFSETQ. The V gene end was trimmed by 4 bases and the J gene end by 6 bases; junction bases not matched to a gene: 13. The CDR3 reads CASSLLGQGKGNGYTF. The CDR3 coding sequence is TGCGCCAGCAGCCTACTAGGACAGGGGAAAGGGAATGGCTACACCTTC.

The CDR3 loop reads CASSLGPTGGYGYTF. As DNA, the CDR3 is TGTGCCAGCAGCTTAGGCCCGACAGGGGGATATGGCTACACCTTC. V and J are TRBV7-8 and TRBJ1-2; 9 positions match TRBD1. CDR1 is SGHVS and CDR2 is FQNEAQ in the germline V gene. The CDR3 extends over 15 amino acids. Unmatched junction bases numbered 5, after V lost 1 base and J lost 5 bases.

This rearrangement joins TRBV6-2 or TRBV6-3 to TRBJ1-1, with TRBD1 matching 7 bases. J gave up 0 bases and V 6 bases, and 4 bases lay outside the gene matches. In germline, CDR1 is MNHEY, CDR2 SVGEGT. The CDR3 loop spans 14 amino acids. In DNA, the CDR3 is TGTGCCAGCAGCTTACAGGGGATGAACACTGAAGCTTTCTTT. Protein sequence: CASSLQGMNTEAFF.

This clone was recorded only once. The CDR3 DNA reads TGTGCCAGCAGCGTCCAGCCAACAGGGGGCAACGAAAAACTGTTTTTT. Its protein product is CASSVQPTGGNEKLFF. The V call is TRBV9, the J call TRBJ1-4; 9 nucleotides line up with TRBD1. This CDR3 contains 16 residues. After removal of 2 bases from V and 8 bases from J, the junction contained 10 bases not matched to a gene. Germline values: CDR1 SGDLS, CDR2 YYNGEE. Based on the CDR3 plus reference TRBV9 and TRBJ1-4, the full variable domain is DSGVTQTPKHLITATGQRVTLRCSPRSGDLSVYWYQQSLDQGLQFLIQYYNGEERAKGNILERFSAQQFPDLHSELNLSSLELGDSALYFCASSVQPTGGNEKLFFGSGTQLSVL.

This chain uses TRBV11-2 with TRBJ1-6, with 7 bases fitting TRBD1. This CDR3 contains 15 residues. Trimming cost V 2 bases and J 7 bases; bases outside gene matches: 5. Germline loops: CDR1 SGHAT, CDR2 FQNNGV. CDR3 region: CASSLRQGDNSPLHF. The CDR3 DNA is TGTGCCAGCAGCTTACGGCAGGGGGACAATTCACCCCTCCACTTT.